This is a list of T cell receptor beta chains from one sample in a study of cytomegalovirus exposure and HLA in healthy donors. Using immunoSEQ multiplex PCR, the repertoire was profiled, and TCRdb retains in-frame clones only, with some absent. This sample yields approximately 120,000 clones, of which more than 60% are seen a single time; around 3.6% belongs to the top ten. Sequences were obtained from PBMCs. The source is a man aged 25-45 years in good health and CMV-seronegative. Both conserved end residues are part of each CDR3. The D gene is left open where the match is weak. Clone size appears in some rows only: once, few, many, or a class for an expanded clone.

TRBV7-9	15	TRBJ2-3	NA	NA	TGTGCCAGCAGCTATATAGGGACTAGCACAGATACGCAGTATTTT	CASSYIGTSTDTQYF
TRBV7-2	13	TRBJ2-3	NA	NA	TGTGCCAGCTACTTTTTGAACTCAGATACGCAGTATTTT	CASYFLNSDTQYF
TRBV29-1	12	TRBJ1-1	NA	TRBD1	TGCAGTCAACAGGGGCGAGGAACTGAAGCTTTCTTT	CSQQGRGTEAFF
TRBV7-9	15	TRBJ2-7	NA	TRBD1	TGTACCAGCAGCTTAGTGGGACAGGATCGCTACGAGCAGTACTTC	CTSSLVGQDRYEQYF
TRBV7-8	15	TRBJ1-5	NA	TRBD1	TGTGCCAGCAGCCCTGCTGACAGGGCGTATCAGCCCCAGCATTTT	CASSPADRAYQPQHF
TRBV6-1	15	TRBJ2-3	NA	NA	TGTGCCAGCAGTGAACCACCCCTAGGCACAGATACGCAGTATTTT	CASSEPPLGTDTQYF
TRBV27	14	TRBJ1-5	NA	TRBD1	TGTGCCAGCAGTTCTGGGACAGGGGTTCAGCCCCAGCATTTT	CASSSGTGVQPQHF
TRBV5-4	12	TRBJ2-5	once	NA	TGTGCCAGCAGCTTGCCAGGGGAGACCCAGTACTTC	CASSLPGETQYF
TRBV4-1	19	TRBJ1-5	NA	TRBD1	TGCGCCAGCAGCGCGGGACAGGGGGATACATCCTTAAGGGGTCAGCCCCAGCATTTT	CASSAGQGDTSLRGQPQHF
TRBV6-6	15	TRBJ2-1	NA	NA	TGTGCCAGCAGTGCCCCGGGGTCGACCTACAATGAGCAGTTCTTC	CASSAPGSTYNEQFF
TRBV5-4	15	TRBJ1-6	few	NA	TGTGCCACCTCCGCTGGGGAGACCTTCAATTCACCCCTCCACTTT	CATSAGETFNSPLHF
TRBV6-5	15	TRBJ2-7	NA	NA	TGTGCCAGCAGTCACGGAGGCTCCCTCTCCTACGAGCAGTACTTC	CASSHGGSLSYEQYF
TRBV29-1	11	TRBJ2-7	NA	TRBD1	TGCAGCGTCGGACAGGGAGGAAAGCAGTACTTC	CSVGQGGKQYF
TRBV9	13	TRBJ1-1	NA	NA	TGTGCCAGCAGCGGTGGTGGGGGGGCTGAAGCTTTCTTT	CASSGGGGAEAFF
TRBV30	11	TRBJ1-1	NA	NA	TGTGCCCATCGACTGTACACTGAAGATTTCTTT	CAHRLYTEDFF
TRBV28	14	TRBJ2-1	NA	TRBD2	TGTGCCAGCAGCTTAGCGGGAGGGTGGAATGAGCAGTTCTTC	CASSLAGGWNEQFF
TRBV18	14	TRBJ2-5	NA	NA	TGTGCCAGCTCACCGGACTCGGTTGGGGAGACCCAGTACTTC	CASSPDSVGETQYF
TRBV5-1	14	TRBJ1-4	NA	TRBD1	TGCGCCAGCAGCCCGGGACAGTACAATGAAAAACTGTTTTTT	CASSPGQYNEKLFF
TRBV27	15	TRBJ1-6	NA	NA	TGTGCCAGCAAGCGGGGGAGCTCCTATAATTCACCCCTCCACTTT	CASKRGSSYNSPLHF
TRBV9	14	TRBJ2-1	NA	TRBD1	TGTGCCAGCAGCGGGGGGACAGTCTACAATGAGCAGTTCTTC	CASSGGTVYNEQFF
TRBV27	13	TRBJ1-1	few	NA	TGTGCCACCATGGCAGTGGCGAACACTGAAGCTTTCTTT	CATMAVANTEAFF
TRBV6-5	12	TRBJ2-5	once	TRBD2	TGTGCCAGCAGGGGGAGGGTTTGGGAGCAGTACTTC	CASRGRVWEQYF
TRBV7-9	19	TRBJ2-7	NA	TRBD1	TGTGCCAGCAGCTTAGTGATGGGGACAGGGGGACGTCTCGTTTACGAGCAGTACTTC	CASSLVMGTGGRLVYEQYF
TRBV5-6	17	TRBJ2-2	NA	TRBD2	TGTGCCAGCAGCTTTGGTTCCTTAGCGGGAGACACCGGGGAGCTGTTTTTT	CASSFGSLAGDTGELFF
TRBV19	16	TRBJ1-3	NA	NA	TGTGCCAGTAGTATTTCGGGTTTGTGGGTTGGAAACACCATATATTTT	CASSISGLWVGNTIYF
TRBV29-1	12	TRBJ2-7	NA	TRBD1	TGCAGCGCCGGACAGGGAGCCTACGAGCAGTACTTC	CSAGQGAYEQYF
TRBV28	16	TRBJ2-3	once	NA	TGTGCCAGCAGCCAGATCAGGGTCCCTCTCACAGATACGCAGTATTTT	CASSQIRVPLTDTQYF
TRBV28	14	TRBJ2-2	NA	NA	TGTGCCAGCACCCCCAGCAATTCGGGGGGGGAGCTGTTTTTT	CASTPSNSGGELFF
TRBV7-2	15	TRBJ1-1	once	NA	TGTGCCAGCAGCTCGATAACAGGGATGAACACTGAAGCTTTCTTT	CASSSITGMNTEAFF
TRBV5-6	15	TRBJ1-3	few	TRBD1	TGTGCCAGCAGCTTGCCAGGGGGCTCTGGAAACACCATATATTTT	CASSLPGGSGNTIYF
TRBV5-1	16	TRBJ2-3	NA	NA	TGCGCCAGCAGCTTGGAGTCGGGTCTATCCACAGATACGCAGTATTTT	CASSLESGLSTDTQYF
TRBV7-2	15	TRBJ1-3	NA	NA	TGTGCCAGCAGCTCCTGGACGGGAGGGGGAAACACCATATATTTT	CASSSWTGGGNTIYF